The 7 T cell receptor beta chains given below trace back to one sample, sequenced in a study of cytomegalovirus exposure and HLA in healthy donors. PCR involved 60 Vbeta and 13 Jbeta primers. Sequencing used immunoSEQ multiplex PCR; TCRdb keeps in-frame clones, though not all of them. The sample lists 150,000 to 200,000 clones; 70% to 90% were seen once. The source material was PBMCs. The origin of the receptors is a woman under 40 in good health and CMV-seronegative.

J is TRBJ1-2 and V is TRBV5-1; 7 bases are a match to TRBD1. V shed 0 bases, J shed 4 bases, and the junction held 6 bases outside the gene matches. This CDR3 is built from 15 residues. The germline CDR1 and CDR2 sequences are SGHRS and YFSETQ. The CDR3 nucleotides read TGCGCCAGCAGCTTGGAACAAGACAGGGCCTATGGCTACACCTTC. Translated: CASSLEQDRAYGYTF.

The chain combines TRBV4-2 with TRBJ2-3; 9 bases map to TRBD1. The CDR3 totals 16 residues. Per germline, CDR1 LGHNA and CDR2 YNFKEQ. Losses at the gene ends were 2 bases for V and 4 bases for J; bases not matched to a gene: 7. DNA of the CDR3: TGTGCCAGCAGCCAACCCGGGACAGGGCTCGCAGATACGCAGTATTTT. Encoded protein: CASSQPGTGLADTQYF.

This clone has more than one count but fewer than ten. CDR3: CASTPPDSSGNTIYF. CDR3 DNA sequence: TGTGCCAGCACCCCTCCGGACAGCTCTGGAAACACCATATATTTT. The V call is TRBV6-5, the J call TRBJ1-3, with a weak D call TRBD1 (6 bases). This CDR3 has 15 residues. From germline, CDR1 is MNHEY and CDR2 SVGAGI. The ends were cut back, 7 bases at V and 0 bases at J, with 13 bases in the middle.

This clone came up a few times. V and J are TRBV11-2 and TRBJ1-2; D may be TRBD1 (6 bases). The V gene's germline CDR1 is SGHAT and CDR2 FQNNGV. The CDR3 covers 15 residues. V was cut by 4 bases and J by 0 bases, with 12 bases left in between. The CDR3 nucleotides read TGTGCCAGCAGCTCAGGGGTGCCTACTAACTATGGCTACACCTTC. This sequence encodes CASSSGVPTNYGYTF.

The rearrangement links TRBV5-1 to TRBJ2-3, with 7 bases identical to TRBD1. CDR1 and CDR2 (germline): SGHRS, YFSETQ. The ends lost 5 bases at V and 2 bases at J; junction bases unmatched: 8. The CDR3 sequence is 15 residues long. The CDR3 region has the DNA TGCGCCAGCAGTGGACCGGGACAGTCCACAGATACGCAGTATTTT. This gives the protein CASSGPGQSTDTQYF. The full variable domain, its missing parts supplied by reference TRBV5-1 and TRBJ2-3, is KAGVTQTPRYLIKTRGQQVTLSCSPISGHRSVSWYQQTPGQGLQFLFEYFSETQRNKGNFPGRFSGRQFSNSRSEMNVSTLELGDSALYLCASSGPGQSTDTQYFGPGTRLTVL.

This chain links TRBV11-2 with TRBJ1-1; 8 nucleotides agree with TRBD1. CDR1 and CDR2 (germline): SGHAT, FQNNGV. The V gene end was trimmed by 5 bases and the J gene end by 1 base; junction bases not matched to a gene: 6. This CDR3 region has 15 residues. The CDR3 DNA is TGTGCCAGCAGCCTTCTCGGACAGGGGAACACTGAAGCTTTCTTT. Translated: CASSLLGQGNTEAFF.

The rearrangement uses TRBV6-1 and TRBJ2-3, with TRBD1 matching over 9 bases. The germline gives CDR1 MNHNS, CDR2 SASEGT. V was pared by 2 bases and J by 1 base, with 7 bases of the junction left unmatched. The CDR3 consists of 17 residues. CDR3 residues: CASSEIVTGGGTDTQYF. Here the CDR3 DNA reads TGTGCCAGCAGTGAAATCGTAACAGGGGGCGGCACAGATACGCAGTATTTT.